Listed here is a single T cell receptor (beta chain). The specificity of this receptor is unknown. No much larger clone is present one base from it, and per-base qualities are unavailable. This sample is part of a study of cytomegalovirus exposure and HLA in healthy donors listed by TCRdb under 2017. At the level of the whole study: According to an earlier analysis of 450 to 650 of the donors, about 190 million T cells yielded roughly 100 million unique TCR beta sequences and approximately 300 Gb of sequence data. Of the 350 to 400 genotyped donors, around 81% fell in the genetic ancestry cluster associated with self-reported Caucasian donors. Approximately 310 gigabases of sequencing data and around 85 million unique TCR sequences made up an early release that covered approximately 650 HLA-typed donors. Besides the first cohort of 666 subjects, a separate validation cohort made up of 120 different subjects was used. A later analysis re-examined previously published TCR beta repertoires from just over 650 donors and added high-resolution HLA genotyping to investigate patterns of TCR occurrence. Class I and class II HLA loci were covered by the typing at four-digit resolution. The later analysis used no new phenotypic data to find candidate immune exposures, relying instead on TCR beta sequences and their occurrence across donors. To predict cytomegalovirus infection status, the study brought together high-throughput TCR immunosequencing, statistical association of individual TCRs with disease status, and machine learning. An earlier analysis of 587 of the donors used high-throughput TCR beta sequencing to judge whether each TCR beta V gene segment behaved as functional or pseudogenic. Every discovery cohort repertoire had been produced on one sequencing platform. The number of typed donors differed by locus: roughly 629-630 for A, B, C, DRB1 and DQB1; approximately 520 for DQA1; fewer than 610 for DPA1; and some 430 for DPB1. The study aimed to test whether cataloging public T cell receptors could reveal signatures of past pathogen exposure. A handful of DR-DQ haplotypes were handled as single units for association and clustering because linkage in the cohort was strong. The study profiled the T cell repertoires of 666 subjects by immunosequencing and related them to cytomegalovirus serostatus. A later genetic analysis took genome-wide SNP genotypes for about 55% of the 666 donors and used that subset as a discovery cohort. Across 398 genotyped donors of the cohort, an average of roughly 250,000 unique TCR beta nucleotide sequences per donor were sequenced, and approximately 17% of those sequences were non-productive. Alongside the repertoire data, information on donor age, sex, ethnicity and CMV serostatus was compiled. What the authors observed across the whole study: Correlated functional status among segregating V segments might be attributable to linkage disequilibrium, but an unknown experimental factor could not be ruled out. A later genetic analysis associated a missense DCLRE1C variant with V-gene and J-gene trimming of TCR beta chains, and an independent cohort replicated the association. Most TCR sequences were seen in very few donors, while some public TCRs were found in many individuals. At a false discovery rate of 0.05, a later analysis linked some 18,000 TCR beta sequences to specific HLA alleles. Assigning TCR associations to individual alleles was difficult when HLA alleles, especially DR and DQ, strongly co-occurred. Some IMGT-functional V segments, including TRBV6-2 and TRBV6-3, could not be told apart with the 87-base-pair reads, so those segments were excluded. A later analysis found that TCR association rates varied across HLA loci, with DRB1 alleles showing the most associated TCRs and HLA-C alleles the fewest. In a later genetic analysis, fewer N-insertions in productive TCRs were reported among donors in an Asian-associated ancestry cluster than the approximately 670-donor mean. Cytomegalovirus status was reported to be diagnosed by the classifier with high specificity and sensitivity in both the original and validation cohorts. The earlier analysis of 450 to 700 of the donors excluded seventeen rarely observed V segments, including chromosome 9 orphons, because counts were too low. The sequencing pipeline was judged likely to have produced a cluster of highly shared sequence variants as a technical artifact. Because HLA typing was missing for some donors at each locus, association tests included only the typed subset. Roughly uniform sequencing depth across donors was assumed in presence/absence analyses, although this assumption may not hold. In an earlier analysis of some 640 of the donors, most TCR beta V segments were observed in productive rearrangements about 87% or about 30% of the time, broadly matching IMGT annotations. A few of the identified cytomegalovirus-associated TCR beta chains were confirmed in vitro to be specific for cytomegalovirus antigens. In a later analysis, HLA-associated TCR beta chains showed more clonal expansion and lower generation probabilities than non-associated chains that were equally common. According to the authors, the approach could potentially be generalized to other disease states and immunological phenotypes. In the study, some 160 TCR beta chains were listed as associated with cytomegalovirus. This cohort had only TCR beta chains sequenced, and the lack of alpha or paired-chain data limited which features could be detected. A further reported finding was that TCR beta sequences accurately predicted the HLA-A and HLA-B alleles for most subjects in the first cohort. In a later analysis, most CMV-associated TCR beta chains were found to appear HLA-restricted, with HLA associations seemingly driven largely by CMV exposure. A later analysis reported that several top co-occurrence clusters appeared linked to parvovirus B19, influenza, CMV and Epstein-Barr virus. For the cohort, immune exposure information was limited to CMV serostatus.

From its cysteine to its phenylalanine, the CDR3 spans 18 amino acids. Of all the DNA, just the CDR3 is kept, 54 bases in frame from base 1. The germline V gene provides CDR1 SGHDT and CDR2 YYEEEE. V has 3 bases trimmed and J has 4 bases trimmed; junction bases matching no gene number 12. The library relied on the immunoSEQ multiplex PCR assay. For the multiplex PCR, a mixture combining 60 forward primers for TCR Vbeta segments and 13 reverse primers for TCR Jbeta segments was used. Amplification of the CDR3 region of rearranged TCR beta genes was performed with a multiplex PCR assay on genomic DNA. On the Illumina HiSeq System, the amplified TCR beta libraries were sequenced as 87-base-pair reads. Per the original workflow: A later analysis tallied roughly 76 million unique TCR beta chains across the 660 or so repertoires, and approximately 12 million of those chains were shared by two or more donors. Raw reads were error-corrected and collapsed into unique sequences with a nearest-neighbor algorithm that merged closely related sequences to remove PCR and sequencing errors. To assign V, D and J gene segments, CDR3 sequences were aligned to IMGT reference sequences. For a sequence to be retained, a match of at least six nucleotides to both a V gene segment and a J gene segment was required. Rearrangements were classified as productive when the CDR3 lacked stop codons and remained in frame with V and J, and all other rearrangements were classified as non-productive. Following IMGT convention, CDR3 was defined as the stretch from the second conserved V-encoded cysteine up to the conserved J-encoded phenylalanine. In an earlier analysis of roughly 610 of the donors, sequences lacking an unambiguous match to a single V gene segment were excluded. In an earlier analysis of some 590 of the donors, V segments were called functional above 56.7% productive rearrangements and were called segregating when the between-donor standard deviation exceeded 5%. To diagnose cytomegalovirus status from the catalog of TCR beta chain sequences, a statistical classification framework was built. V and J gene assignment, in a later analysis, came from comparing TCR nucleotide sequences with IMGT/GENE-DB human TR gene sequences. A later analysis assigned CDR3 sequences and most-parsimonious VDJ recombination scenarios with the TCRdist pipeline. A later analysis defined each TCR beta chain by its CDR3 amino acid sequence plus V-gene family, and excluded reads lacking a unique V-gene family. A later analysis removed 550 to 650 highly shared, low-generation-probability nucleotide sequences to deal with suspected cross-contamination and a sequencing artifact. For each public chain, a later analysis derived a clonal expansion index from normalized ranks of inferred template counts within each repertoire. In a later analysis, generation probabilities were computed with a VDJ recombination model fitted to out-of-frame rearrangements, and the resulting probabilities were checked against IGoR. In a later analysis, TCR-TCR, TCR-HLA and TCR-CMV co-occurrence was scored with hypergeometric tests, and a repertoire-size bias correction was applied to TCR pairs. In a later analysis, false discovery rates were estimated by permuting HLA or CMV assignments 20 times. In a later analysis, co-occurring TCRs were grouped with DBSCAN, and TCRdist sequence similarity was added when clustering was performed within HLA-allele-positive subsets. Repertoires with fewer than 30,000 or more than 120,000 public chains, plus five repertoires with anomalous nucleotide sharing, were excluded from co-occurrence clustering. The source is immuneACCESS, and TCRdb retained only in-frame sequences with V and J called. Part of the clones is not carried over; for the studies checked, unresolved V genes explain less than half of this, and the remainder is unexplained. V, J and clone size are those of that table, while D and trimming were read from the DNA. Counted in this sample were tens of thousands of clones; over 90% of them appeared once. The ten largest clonotypes hold approximately 2.5% of the sample.

In total, roughly 710 healthy bone marrow donors made up the cohort. All cohort members were sampled while nominally healthy, although unrecorded immune exposures were likely present. The donor was CMV seronegative and was included in the group of 352 seronegative cohort members. A peripheral blood sample was provided by each donor, and peripheral blood mononuclear cells were used for TCR beta sequencing. Genomic DNA extraction from the blood cell samples was performed with the Qiagen DNeasy Blood Extraction Kit. The source material was PBMCs. The sequence came from a woman aged 18 to 35 in good health and CMV-seronegative. The sequence is built from TRBV5-6 and TRBJ2-6, and 8 junction bases match TRBD1. The CDR3 protein is CASSSRTGFPFGANVLTF. In nucleotides, the sequence is TGTGCCAGCAGCTCCCGGACAGGGTTCCCTTTCGGGGCCAACGTCCTGACTTTC.